The present TCR beta chain was sequenced within a study of T cell responses to AZD1222 COVID-19 vaccine. This clone was counted a few times. Its matching antigen is unknown. TCRdb's table, derived via immunoSEQ multiplex PCR, lists solely in-frame clones and lacks some. The repertoire holds around 140,000 clones, with roughly 90% as singletons. Looked up from germline, CDR1 is SGHAT and CDR2 is FQNNGV. The V and J ends lost 0 bases and 4 bases respectively, with 10 bases between them. This CDR3 comprises 15 residues. The study's findings and limits: It was only after the peak T cell response that any repertoires were sampled.

The receptor was isolated from an adult in good health. The gene calls are TRBV11-2 and TRBJ1-3, with D tentatively TRBD1 (6 bases). The sequencing used peripheral blood, collected on day 0 of AZD1222 vaccination. CDR3 DNA: TGTGCCAGCAGCTTAGACCAGGGGCCCGGAAACACCATATATTTT. It specifies CASSLDQGPGNTIYF.